This T cell receptor (beta chain) comes out of a study of shared clonotypes between healthy human individuals. V was cut by 1 base and J by 4 bases, with 12 bases left in between. Germline CDR1 reads LGHNA; CDR2 reads YNFKEQ. The CDR3 consists of 15 residues. The repertoire was sequenced with immunoSEQ multiplex PCR; TCRdb's copy has only in-frame clones and lacks some. The data show roughly 490,000 clones, roughly 85% seen once. The chain is built from TRBV4-2 and TRBJ2-3, with D uncertain. Material: PBMCs. The sequence came from a middle-aged woman in good health. Some clones in this sample may be carry-over from other donors' samples. The CDR3 DNA sequence: TGTGCCAGCAGCCAAGTACCGGAAGTCGCAGATACGCAGTATTTT. Its protein is CASSQVPEVADTQYF.